Below, 10 T cell receptor beta chains from the same sample are listed, as sequenced in a study of kidney transplant recipient with SARS-CoV-2 infection. TCRdb itself ran the reads through MiXCR, one entry per CDR3 protein. Here the sample spans under 300,000 distinct CDR3 sequences, about 28% being singletons. The sequenced sample was a blood sample, obtained at baseline and on roughly day 110 from a kidney transplant recipient. Every receptor here comes from a male patient in his 30s who had COVID-19 and was a kidney transplant recipient. Some T cells may originate from the graft donor.

This clonotype appeared many times. The chain recombines TRBV5-1 with TRBJ1-2; tentative D call: TRBD1 (5 bases). Germline V gives CDR1 SGHRS, CDR2 YFSETQ. CDR3 length equals 19 residues. V was pared by 0 bases and J by 4 bases, with 25 bases between. Here the CDR3 DNA reads TGCGCCAGCAGCTTGGCCGGGCAGGGAAGGGTCGACCCATTCTATGGCTACACCTTC. Translated, it gives CASSLAGQGRVDPFYGYTF.

This clonotype was observed at least ten times. The rearrangement links TRBV6-8 to TRBJ1-2; D ambiguous. The V and J ends lost 4 bases and 4 bases respectively, with 22 bases between them. This CDR3 is built from 17 residues. CDR1 is MNHGY and CDR2 is SAAAGT in the germline V gene. The CDR3 sequence is CASSFWVRSRKTYGYTF. For the CDR3, the DNA is TGTGCCAGCAGTTTCTGGGTACGCTCTAGAAAGACCTATGGCTACACCTTC.

This clonotype was detected ten times or more. The chain has TRBV7-3 and TRBJ2-2; tentative D call: TRBD2 (5 bases). The CDR3 spans 15 residues. V was shortened by 5 bases and J by 1 base, with 11 bases between the two germline ends. In germline, CDR1 is SGHTA, CDR2 FQGTGA. The CDR3 bases are TGTGCCAGCAGCCCGGACTCGGGGAACACCGGGGAGCTGTTTTTT. Encoded protein: CASSPDSGNTGELFF. The full variable domain, completed using reference TRBV7-3 and TRBJ2-2, is GAGVSQTPSNKVTEKGKYVELRCDPISGHTALYWYRQSLGQGPEFLIYFQGTGAADDSGLPNDRFFAVRPEGSVSTLKIQRTERGDSAVYLCASSPDSGNTGELFFGEGSRLTVL.

This clonotype appeared once. This sequence may be a read error, since a much larger clone differs from it by one base. This sequence joins TRBV5-4 and TRBJ1-2, with no clear D. CDR1 SGHNT and CDR2 YYREEE come from the germline V gene (reference sequence). V dropped 2 bases and J dropped 4 bases, with 12 bases sitting between them. This CDR3 is 14 amino acids long. Here the CDR3 DNA reads TGTGCCAGCAGCTTTCGGGGAGAAGGCTATGGCTACACCTTC. It translates to CASSFRGEGYGYTF. Supplemented by reference TRBV5-4 and TRBJ1-2, the full variable domain reads ETGVTQSPTHLIKTRGQQVTLRCSSQSGHNTVSWYQQALGQGPQFIFQYYREEENGRGNFPPRFSGLQFPNYSSELNVNALELDDSALYLCASSFRGEGYGYTFGSGTRLTVV.

The table lists this clonotype with a few counts. Possible read error: a much larger clone is one base away. The chain couples TRBV6-5 to TRBJ1-3; possible D gene TRBD1, 6 bases. This CDR3 is built from 13 residues. V shed 10 bases and J shed 3 bases, with 13 bases lying between them. Germline V gene sequence: CDR1 MNHEY, CDR2 SVGAGI. The CDR3: CANRTGIGNTIYF. The CDR3 region has the DNA TGTGCCAACAGAACAGGGATTGGAAACACCATATATTTT.

As concerns this clonotype: The likely explanation is a read error, given a far larger clone one base away. V is TRBV10-1 and J is TRBJ1-2; no definite D call. This CDR3 has 17 residues. Germline lookup yields CDR1 WNHNN and CDR2 SYGVQD (reference sequence). V was trimmed by 4 bases and J by 4 bases, leaving 22 bases between them. CDR3 amino acids: CASSGARRPRKTYGYTF. The CDR3 DNA sequence: TGCGCCAGCAGTGGCGCCCGAAGACCGCGAAAGACCTATGGCTACACCTTC.

Points on this clonotype: This may stem from a read error, because a much larger clone lies one nucleotide away. This chain uses TRBV19 with TRBJ2-4, with TRBD1 as a possible D gene (5 bases). Germline CDR1 reads LNHDA; CDR2 reads SQIVND (reference sequence). This CDR3 comprises 13 residues. With 4 bases removed from V and 15 bases from J, the gap between germline ends came to 19 bases. The CDR3 loop is CASSRQGVYERYF. The CDR3 coding sequence is TGTGCCAGTAGTAGGCAGGGCGTCTACGAGCGGTACTTC.

For this clonotype: A clone one base away is much larger, so this may be a read error. The CDR3: CAGAPGQGFYEQYF. CDR3 DNA sequence: TGTGCCGGCGCCCCGGGACAGGGGTTCTACGAGCAGTACTTC. This chain joins TRBV2 and TRBJ2-7; 10 nucleotides match TRBD1. CDR1 is SNHLY, CDR2 FYNNEI, per germline. Trimming took 11 bases from V and 3 from J; bases not matched to a gene: 10. This CDR3 has 14 residues. Full variable domain (missing parts from reference TRBV2 and TRBJ2-7): EPEVTQTPSHQVTQMGQEVILRCVPISNHLYFYWYRQILGQKVEFLVSFYNNEISEKSEIFDDQFSVERPDGSNFTLKIRSTKLEDSAMYFCAGAPGQGFYEQYFGPGTRLTVT.

A few counts support this clonotype. V and J are TRBV12-5 and TRBJ2-1; D not certain. This CDR3 is built from 16 residues. The ends were cut back, 0 bases at V and 8 bases at J, with 17 bases in the middle. Germline CDR1 and CDR2: LGHNT and FRNRAP. CDR3 DNA sequence: TGTGCTAGTGGTTTGGTTTCATTCCGGGCGATGGATGAGCAGTTCTTC. Residues: CASGLVSFRAMDEQFF.

In the case of this clonotype: The junction and the germline gene differ at one end; a read error may be behind it. This rearrangement joins TRBV30 to TRBJ1-5, with D possibly matching TRBD1 (6 bases). The V gene's germline CDR1 is GTSNPN and CDR2 SVGIG (reference sequence). CDR3 size: 14 residues. The CDR3 loop reads CAWRVGGGGQPQHF. The CDR3 DNA sequence: TGTGCCTGGAGGGTTGGGGGGGGCGGTCAGCCTCAGCATTTT.